This TCR beta chain was captured by sequencing in a study of shared clonotypes between healthy human individuals. Measured with immunoSEQ multiplex PCR; TCRdb has only the in-frame clones, and not every one. The table has about 980,000 clones, over 60% seen once; the top ten hold roughly 1.5%. Sequencing was carried out using memory CD4+ T cells sorted from blood. Subset meaning: CD45RA-negative fraction. The TCR comes from a man aged 18 to 35 in good health.

CDR3 coding DNA: TGTGCCAGCAGCTTAGTTTCAGGGCTGAACACTGAAGCTTTCTTT. Its protein product is CASSLVSGLNTEAFF. The chain has TRBV7-9 and TRBJ1-1; D is possibly TRBD1 (5 bases). This CDR3 comprises 15 residues. In germline, CDR1 is SEHNR, CDR2 FQNEAQ (reference sequence). Trimming stripped 1 base from V and 0 bases from J, with 9 bases between. Looking up the rest from reference TRBV7-9 and TRBJ1-1 gives the full variable domain: DTGVSQNPRHKITKRGQNVTFRCDPISEHNRLYWYRQTLGQGPEFLTYFQNEAQLEKSRLLSDRFSAERPKGSFSTLEIQRTEQGDSAMYLCASSLVSGLNTEAFFGQGTRLTVV.